This T cell receptor (beta chain) was sequenced for a study of shared clonotypes between healthy human individuals (dated by TCRdb to about 2020). Background on the whole study: The cohort comprised a couple of women and a few men aged 18 to 49 years. To estimate repertoire size and how much clonotypes are shared between individuals, the study performed deep sequencing of blood TCR repertoires from 4 to 6 healthy adults. To increase sequencing depth and limit assay-specific biases, different laboratories used diverse techniques to prepare libraries and sequence TCR repertoires. Between about 0.94 and 8.9 billion PBMCs per donor were obtained by leukapheresis. The research as a whole found: Sampling was limited to blood, and TCR repertoires in tissue likely differ from TCR repertoires in blood. Because the study included a small number of donors, the genetic and exposure-history diversity represented was limited. Based on pairwise subsampling, the degree of clonotype sharing among donors was expected to be affected by sequencing depth.

Using the deep immunoSEQ assay, multiplex PCR amplified TCR CDR3 regions from genomic DNA. Extracted genomic DNA from each cell subset was distributed evenly across all wells of several immunoSEQ 96-well plates, and each plate was treated as a replicate. Each replicate PCR for unsorted PBMC received 300 to 350 ng genomic DNA, equal to tens of thousands of T cell genomes. Ten immunoSEQ deep assay plates were used to sequence unsorted PBMC genomic DNA. Purified libraries were measured with a Qubit 3.0 fluorometer, size-checked on a Bioanalyzer 2100, and measured again with the KAPA Library Quantification kit. Every immunoSEQ 96-well plate was sequenced on a separate single-read 150-cycle Illumina NextSeq 550 flow cell. The study's own analysis went as follows. The immunoSEQ output contained only junctional sequences without quality scores, so filtering could not match that applied to full-length reads. To assign V/J genes and CDR3, sequences were annotated against IMGT germline references using PyIR, a Python wrapper for IgBLAST v1.9. Reads were filtered out if the reads had weak V/J assignments (E-value above 1e-6), no CDR3, stop codons, out-of-frame junctions, or ambiguous translated residues. V3J clonotypes were defined as sequences sharing an identical inferred V gene, J gene, and CDR3 amino acid sequence. The percentage overlap between two repertoires was calculated by dividing the number of shared unique clonotypes by the size of the smaller repertoire. Three approaches were used to assess repertoire richness: RTK rarefaction, the Chao1 estimator, and Recon v2.1 estimates of unobserved clonotypes. TCRdb provides this immuneACCESS table in a form limited to in-frame rearrangements. Some clones are lacking; in checked studies, under half of them reflect an unresolved V gene, and why the rest are absent is not known. Clone size and V and J calls were adopted from that table, with D and trimming inferred from the DNA. Here the sample has around 510,000 clones; around three quarters occur a single time. The leading ten clones occupy about 12% of the sample.

The donors were healthy, HIV-negative adults who had no recently reported acute infections or vaccinations. Every donor was a Caucasian adult living in Nashville, Tennessee, USA. For unsorted samples, tens of millions of PBMCs were counted, and genomic DNA was extracted using the QIAamp DNA Blood Mini kit. After blood collection by leukapheresis, PBMCs were isolated using Ficoll-Histopaque density gradient centrifugation and then cryopreserved in the vapor phase of liquid nitrogen. In this sample, this clone turned up a few times. What antigen it recognizes has not been identified. With only one base between it and a far larger clone, this is likely a read error. From a lookup of the germline V gene (reference sequence), CDR1 and CDR2 are DFQATT and SNEGSKA. Measured from the cysteine to the phenylalanine, the CDR3 is 11 residues long. Left in the record is the CDR3 DNA by itself, 33 bases read in frame from the first base.

This sequence uses TRBV20-1 and TRBJ2-4; the D gene is tentatively TRBD1 or TRBD2, each matching 5 bases. The sequencing sample was made of PBMCs. The TCR originated in a woman aged 40 to 50 in good health. Some clones in this sample may be carry-over from other donors' samples. The sequenced DNA is TGCAGTGCCAGGTCCGGGACCATTCAGTGCTTC. This codes for CSARSGTIQCF.